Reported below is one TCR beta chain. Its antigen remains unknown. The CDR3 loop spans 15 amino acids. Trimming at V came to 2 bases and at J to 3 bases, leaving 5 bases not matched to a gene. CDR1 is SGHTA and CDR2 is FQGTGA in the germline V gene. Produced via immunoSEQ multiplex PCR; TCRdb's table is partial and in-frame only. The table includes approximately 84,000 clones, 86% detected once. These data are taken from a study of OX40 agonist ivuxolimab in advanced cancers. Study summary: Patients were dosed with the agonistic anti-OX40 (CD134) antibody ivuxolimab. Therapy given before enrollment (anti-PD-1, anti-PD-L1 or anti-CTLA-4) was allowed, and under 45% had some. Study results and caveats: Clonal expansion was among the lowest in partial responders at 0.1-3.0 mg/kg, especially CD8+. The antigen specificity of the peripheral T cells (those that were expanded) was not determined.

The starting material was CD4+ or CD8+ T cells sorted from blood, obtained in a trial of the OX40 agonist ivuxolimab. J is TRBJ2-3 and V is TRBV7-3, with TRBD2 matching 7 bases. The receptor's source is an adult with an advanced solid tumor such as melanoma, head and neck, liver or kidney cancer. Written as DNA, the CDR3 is TGTGCCAGCAGCTTAGGGTCTAGCGGTACAGATACGCAGTATTTT. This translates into CASSLGSSGTDTQYF.